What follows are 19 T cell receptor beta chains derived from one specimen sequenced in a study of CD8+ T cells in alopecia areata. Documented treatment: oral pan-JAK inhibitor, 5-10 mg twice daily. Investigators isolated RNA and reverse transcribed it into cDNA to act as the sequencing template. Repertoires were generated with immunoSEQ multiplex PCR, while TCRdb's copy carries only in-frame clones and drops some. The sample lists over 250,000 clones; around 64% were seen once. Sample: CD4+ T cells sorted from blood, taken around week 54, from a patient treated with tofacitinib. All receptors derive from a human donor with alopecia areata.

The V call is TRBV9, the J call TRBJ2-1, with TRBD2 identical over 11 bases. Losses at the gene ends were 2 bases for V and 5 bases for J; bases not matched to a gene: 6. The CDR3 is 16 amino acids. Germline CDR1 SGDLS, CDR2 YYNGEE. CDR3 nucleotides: TGTGCCAGCAGCGTCCGACTAGCGGGGCGAAACAATGAGCAGTTCTTC. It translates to CASSVRLAGRNNEQFF.

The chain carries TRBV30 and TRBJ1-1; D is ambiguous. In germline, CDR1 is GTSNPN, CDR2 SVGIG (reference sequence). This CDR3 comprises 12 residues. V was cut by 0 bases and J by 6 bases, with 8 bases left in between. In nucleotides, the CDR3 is TGTGCCTGGAGTGTAACTGCCGCTGAAGCTTTCTTT. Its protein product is CAWSVTAAEAFF.

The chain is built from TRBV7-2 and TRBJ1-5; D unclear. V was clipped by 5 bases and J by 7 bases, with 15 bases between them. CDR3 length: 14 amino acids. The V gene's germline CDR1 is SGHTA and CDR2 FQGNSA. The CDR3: CASSPRVGGQPQHF. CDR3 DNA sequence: TGTGCCAGCAGCCCGAGGGTCGGAGGGCAGCCCCAGCATTTT. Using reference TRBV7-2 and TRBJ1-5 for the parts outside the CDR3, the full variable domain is GAGVSQSPSNKVTEKGKDVELRCDPISGHTALYWYRQSLGQGLEFLIYFQGNSAPDKSGLPSDRFSAERTGGSVSTLTIQRTQQEDSAVYLCASSPRVGGQPQHFGDGTRLSIL.

The chain's CDR3 is CATGGNRGRNSPLHF. The CDR3 bases are TGTGCCACCGGGGGGAACAGGGGCCGCAATTCACCCCTCCACTTT. The chain combines TRBV15 with TRBJ1-6; 7 bases match TRBD1. The germline V gene encodes CDR1 LNHNV and CDR2 YYDKDF (reference sequence). The CDR3 consists of 15 residues. V lost 8 bases to trimming and J lost 7 bases; unmatched junction nucleotides: 11.

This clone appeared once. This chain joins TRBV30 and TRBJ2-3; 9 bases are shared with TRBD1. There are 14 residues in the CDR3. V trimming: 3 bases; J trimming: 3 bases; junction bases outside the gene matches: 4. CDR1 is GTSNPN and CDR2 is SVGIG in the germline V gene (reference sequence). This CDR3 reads CAWRRQGETDTQYF. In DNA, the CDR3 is TGTGCCTGGAGGCGACAGGGGGAAACAGATACGCAGTATTTT. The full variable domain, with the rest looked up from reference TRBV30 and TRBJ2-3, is SQTIHQWPATLVQPVGSPLSLECTVEGTSNPNLYWYRQAAGRGLQLLFYSVGIGQISSEVPQNLSASRPQDRQFILSSKKLLLSDSGFYLCAWRRQGETDTQYFGPGTRLTVL.

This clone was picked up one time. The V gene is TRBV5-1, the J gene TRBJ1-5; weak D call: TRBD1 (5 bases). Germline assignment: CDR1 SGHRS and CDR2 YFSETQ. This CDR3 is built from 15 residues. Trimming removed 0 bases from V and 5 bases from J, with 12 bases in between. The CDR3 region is CASSLAGGRDQPQHF. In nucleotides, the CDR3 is TGCGCCAGCAGCTTGGCCGGGGGACGGGATCAGCCCCAGCATTTT. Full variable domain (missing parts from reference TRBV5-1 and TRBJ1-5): KAGVTQTPRYLIKTRGQQVTLSCSPISGHRSVSWYQQTPGQGLQFLFEYFSETQRNKGNFPGRFSGRQFSNSRSEMNVSTLELGDSALYLCASSLAGGRDQPQHFGDGTRLSIL.

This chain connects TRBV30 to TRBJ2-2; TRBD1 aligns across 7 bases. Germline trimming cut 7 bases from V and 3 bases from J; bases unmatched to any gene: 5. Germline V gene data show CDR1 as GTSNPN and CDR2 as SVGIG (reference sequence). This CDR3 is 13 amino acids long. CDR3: CASRTGHTGELFF. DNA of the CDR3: TGTGCCTCCCGGACAGGCCACACCGGGGAGCTGTTTTTT.

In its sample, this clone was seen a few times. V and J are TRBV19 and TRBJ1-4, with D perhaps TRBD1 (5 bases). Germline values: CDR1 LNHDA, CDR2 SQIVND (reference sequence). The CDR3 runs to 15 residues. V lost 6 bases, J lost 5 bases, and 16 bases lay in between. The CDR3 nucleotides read TGTGCCAGTAGCTGGAACCGGGACGGAAATGAAAAACTGTTTTTT. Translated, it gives CASSWNRDGNEKLFF.

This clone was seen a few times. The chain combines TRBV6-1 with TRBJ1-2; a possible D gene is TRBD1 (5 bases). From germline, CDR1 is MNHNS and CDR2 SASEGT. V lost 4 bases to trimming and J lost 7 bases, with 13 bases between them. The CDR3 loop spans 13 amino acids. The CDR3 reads CASSAGTGVGYTF. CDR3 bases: TGTGCCAGCAGTGCCGGGACGGGTGTTGGCTACACCTTC.

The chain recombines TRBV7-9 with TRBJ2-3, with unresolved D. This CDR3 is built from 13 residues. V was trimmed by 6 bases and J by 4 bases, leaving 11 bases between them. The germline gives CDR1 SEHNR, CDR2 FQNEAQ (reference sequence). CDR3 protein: CASRPPPSDTQYF. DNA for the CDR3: TGTGCCAGCAGACCACCTCCATCAGATACGCAGTATTTT.

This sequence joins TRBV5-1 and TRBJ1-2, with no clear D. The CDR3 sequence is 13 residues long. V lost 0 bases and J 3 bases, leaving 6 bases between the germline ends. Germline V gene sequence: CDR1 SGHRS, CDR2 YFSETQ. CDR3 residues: CASSLGRYYGYTF. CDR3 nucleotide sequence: TGCGCCAGCAGCTTGGGCAGGTACTATGGCTACACCTTC.

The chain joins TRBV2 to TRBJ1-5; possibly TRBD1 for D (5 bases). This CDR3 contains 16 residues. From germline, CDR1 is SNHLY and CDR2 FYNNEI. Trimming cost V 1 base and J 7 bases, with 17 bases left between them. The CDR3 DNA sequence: TGTGCCAGCAGTGAAGTGGCAGGTGGGGCGAGGCAGCCCCAGCATTTT. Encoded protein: CASSEVAGGARQPQHF. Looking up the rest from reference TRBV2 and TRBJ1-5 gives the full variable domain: EPEVTQTPSHQVTQMGQEVILRCVPISNHLYFYWYRQILGQKVEFLVSFYNNEISEKSEIFDDQFSVERPDGSNFTLKIRSTKLEDSAMYFCASSEVAGGARQPQHFGDGTRLSIL.

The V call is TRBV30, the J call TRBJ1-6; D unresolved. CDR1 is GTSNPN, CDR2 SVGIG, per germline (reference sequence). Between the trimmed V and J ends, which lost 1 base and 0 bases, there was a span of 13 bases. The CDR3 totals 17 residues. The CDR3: CAWSGWTQSSYNSPLHF. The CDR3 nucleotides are TGTGCCTGGAGTGGGTGGACCCAGAGCTCCTATAATTCACCCCTCCACTTT. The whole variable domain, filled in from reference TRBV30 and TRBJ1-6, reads SQTIHQWPATLVQPVGSPLSLECTVEGTSNPNLYWYRQAAGRGLQLLFYSVGIGQISSEVPQNLSASRPQDRQFILSSKKLLLSDSGFYLCAWSGWTQSSYNSPLHFGNGTRLTVT.

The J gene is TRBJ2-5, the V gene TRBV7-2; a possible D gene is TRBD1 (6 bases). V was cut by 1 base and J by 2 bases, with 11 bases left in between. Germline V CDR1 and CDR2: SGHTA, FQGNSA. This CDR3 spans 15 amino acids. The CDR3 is CASSLDRGRQETQYF. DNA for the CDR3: TGTGCCAGCAGCTTAGATAGGGGGAGACAAGAGACCCAGTACTTC.

CDR3: CASSDMGVGSPLHF. DNA of the CDR3: TGTGCCAGCAGTGATATGGGGGTAGGCTCACCCCTCCACTTT. V usage is TRBV2 and J usage is TRBJ1-6; a possible D gene is TRBD1 (5 bases). The CDR3 has 14 residues. CDR1 and CDR2 from the germline V gene are SNHLY and FYNNEI. V lost 3 bases, J lost 10 bases, and 13 bases lay in between.

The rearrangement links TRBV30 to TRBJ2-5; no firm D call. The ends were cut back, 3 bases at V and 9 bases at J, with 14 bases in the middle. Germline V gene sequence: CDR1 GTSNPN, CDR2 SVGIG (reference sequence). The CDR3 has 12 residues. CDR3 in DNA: TGTGCCTGGAGCGAGACCGGGTGGCCCCAGTACTTC. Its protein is CAWSETGWPQYF.

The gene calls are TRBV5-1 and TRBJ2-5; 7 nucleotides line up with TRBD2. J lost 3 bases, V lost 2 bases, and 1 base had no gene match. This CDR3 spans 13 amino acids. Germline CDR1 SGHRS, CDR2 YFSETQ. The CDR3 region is CASSFAGEETQYF. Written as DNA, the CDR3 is TGCGCCAGCAGCTTTGCGGGGGAAGAGACCCAGTACTTC.

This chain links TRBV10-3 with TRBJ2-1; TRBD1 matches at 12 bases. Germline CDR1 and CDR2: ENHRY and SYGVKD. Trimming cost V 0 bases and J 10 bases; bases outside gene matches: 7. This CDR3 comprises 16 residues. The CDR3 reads CAISESRDRGQQEQFF. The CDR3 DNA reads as TGTGCCATCAGTGAGTCCCGGGACAGGGGGCAGCAAGAGCAGTTCTTC.

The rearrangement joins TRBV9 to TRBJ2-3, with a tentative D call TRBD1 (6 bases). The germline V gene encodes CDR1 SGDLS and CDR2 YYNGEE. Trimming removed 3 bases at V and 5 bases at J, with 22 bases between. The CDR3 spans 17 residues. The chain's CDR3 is CASSAPRTGQSQDTQYF. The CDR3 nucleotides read TGTGCCAGCAGCGCACCGAGAACAGGACAGTCCCAAGATACGCAGTATTTT.